One sample yielded the 17 T cell receptor beta chains listed below, sequenced in a study of shared clonotypes between healthy human individuals. Repertoires were generated with immunoSEQ multiplex PCR, while TCRdb's copy carries only in-frame clones and drops some. The repertoire holds about 1,800,000 clones, about 95% seen once, with more than 0.95% in the top ten. Naive CD8 cells, CD45RO-negative and positively selected for CCR7, excluded terminally differentiated effector memory CD45RA+ cells. Sequences were obtained from naive CD8+ T cells sorted from blood. The receptors derive from a man aged 18 to 29 in good health.

This clone was seen a single time. The gene calls are TRBV6-1 and TRBJ2-7; possibly TRBD2 for D (7 bases). V was clipped by 1 base and J by 5 bases, with 15 bases between them. CDR1 is MNHNS, CDR2 SASEGT, per germline. This CDR3 is built from 15 residues. Here the CDR3 DNA reads TGTGCCAGCAGTGAAGACCGGGGGGCGTGGAACGAGCAGTACTTC. Translating it yields CASSEDRGAWNEQYF.

This chain joins TRBV6-5 and TRBJ2-1; no clear D gene. This CDR3 has 16 residues. Trimming removed 0 bases from V and 6 bases from J, with 15 bases in between. Germline CDR1 MNHEY, CDR2 SVGAGI. The CDR3 loop reads CASSYSYGPRTNEQFF. The CDR3 nucleotides read TGTGCCAGCAGTTACTCATACGGCCCTCGGACCAATGAGCAGTTCTTC.

This chain uses TRBV27 with TRBJ1-1, with TRBD1 identical over 7 bases. This CDR3 comprises 15 residues. J was trimmed by 4 bases and V by 5 bases; bases with no gene match: 10. Germline assignment: CDR1 MNHEY and CDR2 SMNVEV (reference sequence). CDR3 DNA sequence: TGTGCCAGCAGTGGTCAGGGGGGATCGCCCACTGAAGCTTTCTTT. Its translation: CASSGQGGSPTEAFF.

The rearrangement uses TRBV6-5 and TRBJ2-3; D remains unclear. Germline lookup yields CDR1 MNHEY and CDR2 SVGAGI. This CDR3 comprises 11 residues. V shed 8 bases and J shed 6 bases, with 9 bases lying between them. CDR3 nucleotide sequence: TGTGCCAGCCAGTTGGGGGATACGCAGTATTTT. This encodes CASQLGDTQYF.

The J gene is TRBJ1-2, the V gene TRBV7-9; no clear D gene. V lost 5 bases, J lost 7 bases, and 20 bases lay in between. Looked up from germline, CDR1 is SEHNR and CDR2 is FQNEAQ (reference sequence). This CDR3 comprises 15 residues. The CDR3 here is CASSRLGWAIPGYTF. The CDR3 coding sequence is TGTGCCAGCAGCCGCCTGGGATGGGCGATCCCTGGCTACACCTTC.

The rearrangement uses TRBV30 and TRBJ2-7; D is uncertain. V lost 0 bases, J lost 4 bases, and 13 bases lay in between. The CDR3 loop spans 14 amino acids. Germline CDR1 reads GTSNPN; CDR2 reads SVGIG (reference sequence). CDR3 DNA sequence: TGTGCCTGGAGTGTGCGAACTGGACGATACGAGCAGTACTTC. This gives the protein CAWSVRTGRYEQYF.

CDR3 residues: CATSREGLSNQPQHF. The CDR3 DNA reads TGTGCCACCAGTCGAGAAGGCCTAAGTAATCAGCCCCAGCATTTT. V and J are TRBV15 and TRBJ1-5, with D unresolved. This CDR3 is built from 15 residues. Germline CDR1 reads LNHNV; CDR2 reads YYDKDF (reference sequence). The V gene lost 6 bases and the J gene lost 4 bases, with 16 bases spanning the gap.

This chain links TRBV28 with TRBJ2-7; 8 bases map to TRBD1. From germline, CDR1 is MDHEN and CDR2 SYDVKM. After removal of 3 bases from V and 7 bases from J, the junction contained 5 bases not matched to a gene. CDR3 length: 13 residues. As DNA, the CDR3 is TGTGCCAGCAGTTTCGGCAGGGGGCTTGAGCAGTACTTC. It is translated as CASSFGRGLEQYF.

The rearrangement links TRBV4-3 to TRBJ2-7; a weak D match, TRBD2 (5 bases). CDR3 length: 16 amino acids. Germline V CDR1 and CDR2: LGHNA, YSLEER. Trimming pared 0 bases from V and 6 bases from J, leaving 18 bases between. CDR3 protein: CASSQDGGSLSPEQYF. Written as DNA, the CDR3 is TGCGCCAGCAGCCAAGATGGAGGCTCCCTTTCCCCCGAGCAGTACTTC.

The rearrangement uses TRBV29-1 and TRBJ2-7, with 7 nucleotides matching TRBD2. The CDR3 has 13 residues. Germline CDR1 is SQVTM and CDR2 is ANQGSEA. Trimming at V came to 5 bases and at J to 0 bases, leaving 4 bases not matched to a gene. The CDR3 reads CSVRASGSYEQYF. DNA of the CDR3: TGCAGCGTTAGGGCTAGCGGCTCCTACGAGCAGTACTTC.

The rearrangement joins TRBV2 to TRBJ2-3; no reliable D call. This CDR3 contains 14 residues. Germline CDR1 is SNHLY and CDR2 is FYNNEI. The V gene lost 7 bases and the J gene lost 0 bases, with 11 bases spanning the gap. CDR3 sequence (DNA): TGTGCCAGCACTAACCCGCGGAGCACAGATACGCAGTATTTT. Amino acids: CASTNPRSTDTQYF. Full variable domain (rest looked up from reference TRBV2 and TRBJ2-3): EPEVTQTPSHQVTQMGQEVILRCVPISNHLYFYWYRQILGQKVEFLVSFYNNEISEKSEIFDDQFSVERPDGSNFTLKIRSTKLEDSAMYFCASTNPRSTDTQYFGPGTRLTVL.

The chain joins TRBV7-8 to TRBJ1-4; TRBD1 might be the D (6 bases). There are 17 residues in the CDR3. Trimming shortened V by 5 bases and J by 3 bases, and 19 bases separated the two germline ends. Germline values: CDR1 SGHVS, CDR2 FQNEAQ. CDR3 protein: CASSPRGGALSNEKLFF. Written as DNA, the CDR3 is TGTGCCAGCAGCCCGCGGGGGGGGGCTCTATCTAATGAAAAACTGTTTTTT.

Concerning this clone itself: Within the sample, other DNA sequences also encode this same CDR3. The V gene is TRBV5-6, the J gene TRBJ1-2; unclear D gene. This CDR3 is 13 amino acids long. Germline CDR1 is SGHDT and CDR2 is YYEEEE. V was cut by 0 bases and J by 2 bases, with 5 bases left in between. CDR3 nucleotide sequence: TGTGCCAGCAGCTTGGACACAAACTATGGCTACACCTTC. It yields the protein CASSLDTNYGYTF.

The genes are TRBV7-9 and TRBJ2-3, with 8 bases aligning to TRBD2. The V segment lost 5 bases and the J segment 5 bases; nucleotides outside the gene matches: 9. The CDR3 sequence is 15 residues long. The germline gives CDR1 SEHNR, CDR2 FQNEAQ (reference sequence). The CDR3 nucleotides read TGTGCCAGCAGCCCTACCGGGACTAGTGGAGATACGCAGTATTTT. This sequence encodes CASSPTGTSGDTQYF.

The chain links TRBV19 to TRBJ1-2; 9 nucleotides match TRBD1. The germline V gene has CDR1 LNHDA and CDR2 SQIVND (reference sequence). The CDR3 covers 16 residues. After removal of 5 bases from V and 5 bases from J, the junction contained 12 bases not matched to a gene. Here the CDR3 DNA reads TGTGCCAGTAGTCCATCCGGGACAGGGCGGATATATGGCTACACCTTC. It is translated as CASSPSGTGRIYGYTF.

The V call is TRBV5-6, the J call TRBJ2-7; TRBD2 aligns across 10 bases. Trimming at V came to 6 bases and at J to 4 bases, leaving 7 bases not matched to a gene. The CDR3 is made up of 14 amino acids. Germline V CDR1 and CDR2: SGHDT, YYEEEE. CDR3 in amino acids: CASTWGTSAYEQYF. CDR3 sequence (DNA): TGTGCCAGCACCTGGGGGACTAGCGCGTACGAGCAGTACTTC.

The CDR3 sequence is CATKQNTGELFF. CDR3 coding DNA: TGTGCCACCAAACAGAACACCGGGGAGCTGTTTTTT. The J gene is TRBJ2-2, the V gene TRBV15; D gene uncertain. This CDR3 has 12 residues. Trimming took off 7 bases at V and 1 base at J, with 4 bases between the two ends. Germline CDR1 reads LNHNV; CDR2 reads YYDKDF (reference sequence).